This T cell receptor beta chain appears in the sequencing data of a study of T-cell reconstitution after alpha-beta-depleted transplantation in children. Per the germline V gene, CDR1 is SQVTM and CDR2 is ANQGSEA. Trimming cost V 6 bases and J 0 bases; bases outside gene matches: 9. This CDR3 has 15 amino acids. The authors prepared the TCRbeta library with unique molecular identifiers. From the PCR reads, TCRdb called clonotypes with MiXCR, one entry per CDR3 protein. The table records hundreds of thousands of distinct CDR3 sequences, about an eighth of them present only once. This clonotype showed up many times.

The source is a girl aged 2 to 9 with congenital amegakaryocytic thrombocytopenia, due to receive a stem cell transplant. The sequencing used PBMCs, collected before TCRalphabeta/CD19-depleted stem cell transplant. The genes are TRBV29-1 and TRBJ2-3; TRBD2 matches at 7 bases. This CDR3 is CSVRGGALSTDTQYF. The CDR3 DNA reads TGCAGCGTGCGGGGAGGGGCCCTTAGCACAGATACGCAGTATTTT.